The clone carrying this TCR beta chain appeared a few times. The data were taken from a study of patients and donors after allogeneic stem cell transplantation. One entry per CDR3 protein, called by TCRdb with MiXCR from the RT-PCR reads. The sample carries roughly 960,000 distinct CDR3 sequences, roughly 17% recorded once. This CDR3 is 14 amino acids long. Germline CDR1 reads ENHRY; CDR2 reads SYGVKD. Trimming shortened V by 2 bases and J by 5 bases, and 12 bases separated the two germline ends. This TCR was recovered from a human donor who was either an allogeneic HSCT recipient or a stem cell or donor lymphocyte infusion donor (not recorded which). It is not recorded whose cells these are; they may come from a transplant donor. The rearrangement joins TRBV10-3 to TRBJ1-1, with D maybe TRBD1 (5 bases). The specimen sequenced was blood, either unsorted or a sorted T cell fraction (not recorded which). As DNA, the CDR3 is TGTGCCATCAGTGAGGACAGCGCAGGGACTGAAGCTTTCTTT. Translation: CAISEDSAGTEAFF.